This note documents a single T cell receptor (beta chain) sequence. The antigen is not known. This record comes from a study of beta chain features in type 1 diabetes. Investigators reverse transcribed all isolated RNA, so they sequenced expressed TCRB transcripts. Method: immunoSEQ multiplex PCR; TCRdb's copy keeps in-frame clones and lacks some. The sample lists 40,000 to 65,000 clones; roughly 63% were seen once. General study findings and limits: A moderate, significant TCRB CDR3 shortening appeared in type 1 diabetes across four CD4+ subsets. PCR could preferentially amplify shorter templates, alike in patients and controls.

Germline V CDR1 and CDR2: SEHNR, FQNEAQ (reference sequence). The V segment lost 4 bases and the J segment 0 bases; nucleotides outside the gene matches: 7. The CDR3 is 17 residues long. Sorting that relied on CD45RO/CCR7/CD25/CD127/CD95/CD27 yielded CD4+ naive, central memory, regulatory and stem cell-like memory cells. The sequence was collected from a woman in her twenties or thirties with type 1 diabetes. The sequenced sample was stem cell memory CD4+ T cells from blood. The V and J genes are TRBV7-9 and TRBJ1-5; 9 bases line up with TRBD1. CDR3 coding DNA: TGTGCCAGCAGCTCCTGGACAGGGGACGATAGCAATCAGCCCCAGCATTTT. Its protein product is CASSSWTGDDSNQPQHF. The full variable domain, rest sourced from reference TRBV7-9 and TRBJ1-5, is DTGVSQNPRHKITKRGQNVTFRCDPISEHNRLYWYRQTLGQGPEFLTYFQNEAQLEKSRLLSDRFSAERPKGSFSTLEIQRTEQGDSAMYLCASSSWTGDDSNQPQHFGDGTRLSIL.